The 21 T cell receptor beta chains reported below all come from one sample, sequenced in a study of T cells in Graves' hyperthyroidism and ophthalmopathy. Amplified TCR beta CDR3 regions derived from RNA transcripts. When the TCR CDR3 underwent first-round RT-PCR, the HTBI primer set was used. Via MiXCR, TCRdb re-called the multiplex PCR reads, giving one row per CDR3 protein. The repertoire consists of approximately 560,000 distinct CDR3 sequences, with 15% to 19% occurring once and the leading ten covering around 7.5%. Sequenced input: blood. These receptors came from a woman aged 25 to 45 with Graves' hyperthyroidism.

This clonotype was picked up many times. The chain has TRBV20-1 and TRBJ1-1; 8 nucleotides agree with TRBD1. This CDR3 is built from 12 residues. Germline loops: CDR1 DFQATT, CDR2 SNEGSKA (reference sequence). J lost 6 bases, V lost 5 bases, and 5 bases had no gene match. The DNA of the CDR3 is TGCAGTGCTGGACAGGGTAATCCTGAAGCTTTCTTT. Translating it yields CSAGQGNPEAFF.

This clonotype was counted many times. The chain joins TRBV20-1 to TRBJ2-4; D is uncertain. This CDR3 spans 14 amino acids. V gave up 3 bases and J gave up 0 bases, with 9 bases separating them. The germline gives CDR1 DFQATT, CDR2 SNEGSKA (reference sequence). The CDR3 here is CSASKVAAKNIQYF. The CDR3 bases are TGCAGTGCTAGTAAGGTGGCAGCCAAAAACATTCAGTACTTC.

This clonotype was seen at least ten times. This chain joins TRBV6-2 or TRBV6-3 and TRBJ2-1; D is undetermined. Germline V lookup: CDR1 MNHEY, CDR2 SVGEGT. V lost 0 bases and J 5 bases, leaving 5 bases between the germline ends. This CDR3 contains 13 residues. The CDR3 sequence: CASSYSAHNEQFF. For the CDR3, the DNA is TGTGCCAGCAGTTACTCCGCCCACAATGAGCAGTTCTTC.

On this clonotype itself: A read error may be the cause here, since a much bigger clone is one base away. The chain recombines TRBV7-2 with TRBJ2-1; 12 bases line up with TRBD2. The germline CDR1 and CDR2 sequences are SGHTA and FQGNSA. CDR3 length equals 17 residues. The CDR3 DNA reads TGTGCCAGCAGCCAAGAACTAGCGGGAGGAACCTACAATGAGCAGTGCTTC. This gives the protein CASSQELAGGTYNEQCF.

This clonotype was counted many times. V and J are TRBV9 and TRBJ1-6; D gene ambiguous. Trimming stripped 0 bases from V and 7 bases from J, with 8 bases between. Germline assignment: CDR1 SGDLS and CDR2 YYNGEE. There are 14 residues in the CDR3. The CDR3 DNA follows: TGTGCCAGCAGCGTAGAACAGAAAAATTCACCCCTCCACTTT. Translation gives CASSVEQKNSPLHF.

This clonotype has just a few counts. CDR3 residues: CSALRQGAGNTIYF. CDR3 DNA sequence: TGCAGTGCTCTAAGACAGGGTGCTGGAAACACCATATATTTT. The chain carries TRBV20-1 and TRBJ1-3; 7 bases map to TRBD1. The CDR3 length is 14 residues. CDR1 and CDR2 (germline): DFQATT, SNEGSKA (reference sequence). Trimming took 5 bases from V and 2 from J; bases not matched to a gene: 6.

This clonotype was detected many times. The chain recombines TRBV5-1 with TRBJ2-2, with a weak D call TRBD2 (5 bases). CDR1 is SGHRS, CDR2 YFSETQ, per germline. This CDR3 region has 15 residues. V was trimmed by 0 bases and J by 5 bases, leaving 11 bases between them. The CDR3 sequence is CASSLDIRGTGELFF. CDR3 DNA sequence: TGCGCCAGCAGCTTGGATATCCGCGGGACCGGGGAGCTGTTTTTT.

This CDR3 reads CASSSLPGHNEQYF. The CDR3 DNA sequence: TGTGCCAGCAGCTCACTACCGGGCCACAATGAGCAGTACTTC. J is TRBJ2-1 and V is TRBV5-5; D ambiguous. The J call is doubtful: the DNA matches TRBJ2-7 better. Germline loops: CDR1 SGHKS, CDR2 YYEKEE (reference sequence). The CDR3 runs to 14 residues.

At least ten counts were recorded for this clonotype. This rearrangement joins TRBV12-3 or TRBV12-4 to TRBJ1-2; D ambiguous. Trimming shortened V by 6 bases and J by 6 bases, and 5 bases separated the two germline ends. This CDR3 has 10 amino acids. Here the CDR3 DNA reads TGTGCCAGCAGCCTCAATGGCTACACCTTC. Translating it yields CASSLNGYTF.

A note on this clonotype: Being one base from a much bigger clone, this may be a read error. The CDR3 does not end in the conserved phenylalanine or tryptophan, so this is likely a read error. This chain links TRBV11-2 with TRBJ1-1; D perhaps matches TRBD1 (5 bases). In germline, CDR1 is SGHAT, CDR2 FQNNGV. This CDR3 contains 13 residues. V was trimmed by 5 bases and J by 7 bases, leaving 14 bases between them. The CDR3 DNA reads TGTGCCAGCAGCCCGGGGACGGTGGTTGAAGCTTTCCTT. Its translation is CASSPGTVVEAFL.

This clonotype was counted ten times or more. The rearrangement uses TRBV5-4 and TRBJ2-1; TRBD2 might be the D (6 bases). This CDR3 is 13 amino acids long. The ends were cut back, 7 bases at V and 7 bases at J, with 15 bases in the middle. Germline CDR1 is SGHNT and CDR2 is YYREEE (reference sequence). For the CDR3, the DNA is TGTGCCAGCCGACGGACGGGAGTGAATGAGCAGTTCTTC. It encodes CASRRTGVNEQFF.

This clonotype was seen many times. J is TRBJ2-7 and V is TRBV10-3, with TRBD1 identical over 9 bases. V was pared by 8 bases and J by 1 base, with 6 bases of the junction left unmatched. Germline assignment: CDR1 ENHRY and CDR2 SYGVKD. The CDR3 is 14 amino acids. CDR3 DNA sequence: TGTGCCATCGCGGGACAGGGACAGTCCTACGAGCAGTACTTC. This sequence encodes CAIAGQGQSYEQYF.

The gene calls are TRBV3-1 and TRBJ1-5; D gene ambiguous. CDR1 and CDR2 from the germline V gene are LGHDT and YNNKEL (reference sequence). V lost 0 bases to trimming and J lost 9 bases, with 12 bases between them. The CDR3 spans 14 residues. The CDR3 nucleotides read TGTGCCAGCAGCCAAGACTTGACAATTGGGCCCCAGCATTTT. Protein product: CASSQDLTIGPQHF.

This clonotype occurred many times. This chain connects TRBV12-3 or TRBV12-4 to TRBJ2-2; D gene ambiguous. Trimming took off 6 bases at V and 1 base at J, with 15 bases between the two ends. CDR3 length: 16 residues. The CDR3 sequence: CASSQLGGLNTGELFF. The CDR3 nucleotides are TGTGCCAGCAGCCAACTCGGCGGATTGAACACCGGGGAGCTGTTTTTT.

This clonotype was detected many times. The CDR3 protein is CSAIHGSMYEQYF. CDR3 in DNA: TGCAGTGCTATCCACGGGAGTATGTACGAGCAGTACTTC. J is TRBJ2-7 and V is TRBV20-1; perhaps TRBD2 as D (6 bases). The V and J ends lost 4 bases and 4 bases respectively, with 14 bases between them. This CDR3 has 13 amino acids. CDR1 and CDR2 (germline): DFQATT, SNEGSKA (reference sequence).

This clonotype has at least ten counts. V gene TRBV20-1 combines with J gene TRBJ2-7; 10 positions agree with TRBD2. With 3 bases clipped from V and 2 bases from J, the junction kept 7 bases outside the gene matches. The CDR3 has 15 residues. CDR1 is DFQATT and CDR2 is SNEGSKA in the germline V gene (reference sequence). The CDR3 DNA sequence: TGCAGTGCTAGTCCCACTAGCGGGGAACCCTACGAGCAGTACTTC. Its protein product is CSASPTSGEPYEQYF.

The table lists this clonotype with many counts. The J gene is TRBJ1-4, the V gene TRBV10-3; unclear D gene. CDR1 and CDR2 (germline): ENHRY, SYGVKD. This CDR3 has 14 residues. V dropped 2 bases and J dropped 0 bases, with 4 bases sitting between them. CDR3 DNA: TGTGCCATCAGTGAGGGTGCAACTAATGAAAAACTGTTTTTT. It encodes CAISEGATNEKLFF.

V gene TRBV6-5 combines with J gene TRBJ2-7; no reliable D call. Germline CDR1 MNHEY, CDR2 SVGAGI. The CDR3 consists of 14 residues. Trimming cost V 2 bases and J 4 bases, with 12 bases left between them. The chain's CDR3 is CASSYHQVNYEQYF. The CDR3 DNA follows: TGTGCCAGCAGTTACCACCAGGTGAATTACGAGCAGTACTTC.

This clonotype was found many times. The V gene is TRBV7-2, the J gene TRBJ2-3; the match to TRBD2 covers 14 bases. Per the germline V gene, CDR1 is SGHTA and CDR2 is FQGNSA. Unmatched junction bases numbered 3, after V lost 4 bases and J lost 3 bases. This CDR3 has 16 amino acids. Here the CDR3 reads CASSWRTSGGTDTQYF. DNA for the CDR3: TGTGCCAGCAGCTGGAGGACTAGCGGGGGGACAGATACGCAGTATTTT.

This clonotype was observed many times. The chain has TRBV20-1 and TRBJ2-3; D is unclear. V dropped 2 bases and J dropped 3 bases, with 9 bases sitting between them. The CDR3 is 13 residues long. Germline V CDR1 and CDR2: DFQATT, SNEGSKA (reference sequence). As DNA, the CDR3 is TGCAGTGCTAGAATTTCTGGGACAGATACGCAGTATTTT. Its translation is CSARISGTDTQYF.

The CDR3 loop is CASSLRLAGMHGEQFF. CDR3 in DNA: TGTGCCAGCAGCCTTCGACTAGCGGGGATGCACGGTGAGCAGTTCTTC. The J gene is TRBJ2-1, the V gene TRBV9, with 11 bases fitting TRBD2. There are 16 residues in the CDR3. The V gene end was trimmed by 4 bases and the J gene end by 9 bases; junction bases not matched to a gene: 12. Germline lookup yields CDR1 SGDLS and CDR2 YYNGEE.